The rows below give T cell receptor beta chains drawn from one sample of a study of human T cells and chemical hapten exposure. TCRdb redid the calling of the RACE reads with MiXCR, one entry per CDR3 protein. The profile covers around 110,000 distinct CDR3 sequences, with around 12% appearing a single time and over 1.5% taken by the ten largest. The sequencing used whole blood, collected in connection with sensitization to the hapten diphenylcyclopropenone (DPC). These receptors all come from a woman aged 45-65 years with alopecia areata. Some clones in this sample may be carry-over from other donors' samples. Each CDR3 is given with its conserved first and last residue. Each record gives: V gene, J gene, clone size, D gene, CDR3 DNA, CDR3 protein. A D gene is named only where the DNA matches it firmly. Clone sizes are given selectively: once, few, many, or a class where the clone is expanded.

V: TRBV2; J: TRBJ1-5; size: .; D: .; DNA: TGTGCCAGCAGTGAGCATAGCAATCAGCCCCAGCATTTT; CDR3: CASSEHSNQPQHF
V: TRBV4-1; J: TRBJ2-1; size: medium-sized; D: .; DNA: TGCGCCAGCAGCCGGCGGGACACGGGCTACAATGAGCAGTTCTTC; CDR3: CASSRRDTGYNEQFF
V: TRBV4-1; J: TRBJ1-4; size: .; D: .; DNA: TGCGCCAGCAGCCGCCGGCTGGAAGAGGAAAAACTGTTTTTT; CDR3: CASSRRLEEEKLFF
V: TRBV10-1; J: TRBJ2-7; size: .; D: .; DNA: TGCGCCAGCAGTCGGAGCCTCCGGGAAGGCGAGCAGTACTTC; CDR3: CASSRSLREGEQYF
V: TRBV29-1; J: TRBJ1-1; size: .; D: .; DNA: TGCAGCGTTCAAGAGATAGAAGCTTTCTTT; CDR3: CSVQEIEAFF
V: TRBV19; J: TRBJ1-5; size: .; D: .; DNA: TGTGCCAGTAGTACCTTGGACAGATACAATCAGCCCCAGCATTTT; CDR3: CASSTLDRYNQPQHF
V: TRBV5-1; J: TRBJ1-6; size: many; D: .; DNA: TGCGCCAGCAGCTTGGACACATCACCCCTCCACTTT; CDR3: CASSLDTSPLHF
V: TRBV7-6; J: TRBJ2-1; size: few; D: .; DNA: TGTGCCAGCAGCCCGTTTAAGTTCTTC; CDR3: CASSPFKFF
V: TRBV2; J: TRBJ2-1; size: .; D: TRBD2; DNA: TGTGCCAGCGGAGATAGCGGGGGACTCTACAATGAGCAGTTCTTC; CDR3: CASGDSGGLYNEQFF
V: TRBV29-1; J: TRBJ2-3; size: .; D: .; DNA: TGCAGCCCCTGGGGCCCGAGGAGCACAGATACGCAGTATTTT; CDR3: CSPWGPRSTDTQYF
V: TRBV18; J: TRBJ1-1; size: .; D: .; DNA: TGTGCCAGCTCGCTCCGGGTCCCATCTGGGACTGAAGCTTTCTTT; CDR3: CASSLRVPSGTEAFF
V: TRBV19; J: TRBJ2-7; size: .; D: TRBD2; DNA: TGTGCCAGTAGTCCACCGGGACTAGAGTACGAGCAGTACTTC; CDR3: CASSPPGLEYEQYF
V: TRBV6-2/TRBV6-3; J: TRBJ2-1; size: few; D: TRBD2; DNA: TGTGCCAGCAGCCGAGCTAGCGGGGGTTACAATGAGCAGTTCTTC; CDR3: CASSRASGGYNEQFF
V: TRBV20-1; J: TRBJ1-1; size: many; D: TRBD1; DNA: TGCAGTGCTAAGGGGACAGGGGGCCCTTCTGAAGCTTTCTTT; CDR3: CSAKGTGGPSEAFF
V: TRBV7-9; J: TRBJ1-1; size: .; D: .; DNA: TGTGCCAGCAGCCTAAACACCGGACAGAACACTGAAGCTTTCTTT; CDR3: CASSLNTGQNTEAFF
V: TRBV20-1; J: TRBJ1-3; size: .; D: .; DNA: TGCAGTGCTTACGAGAATTCTGGAAACACCATATATTTT; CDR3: CSAYENSGNTIYF
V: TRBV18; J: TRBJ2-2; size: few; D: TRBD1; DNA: TGTGCCAGCTCCCTCGGACAGGATGCGGCCGGGGAGCTGTTTTTT; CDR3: CASSLGQDAAGELFF
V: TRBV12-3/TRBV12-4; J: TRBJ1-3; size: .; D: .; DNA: TGTGCCAGCAGTTTATACGGGGGAGCTGGAAACACCATATATTTT; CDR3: CASSLYGGAGNTIYF
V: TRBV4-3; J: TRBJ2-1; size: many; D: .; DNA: TGCGCCAGCAGCCCCGAGCCAGTCTCAAATGAGCAGTTCTTC; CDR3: CASSPEPVSNEQFF
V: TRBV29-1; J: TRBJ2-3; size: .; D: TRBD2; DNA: TGCAGCGTCTCAGCGGGAGAGGGAGATACGCAGTATTTT; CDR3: CSVSAGEGDTQYF
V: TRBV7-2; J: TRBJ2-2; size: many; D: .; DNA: TGTGCCAGCAGCTTAATCAGGGCGAACACCGGGGAGCTGTTTTTT; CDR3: CASSLIRANTGELFF
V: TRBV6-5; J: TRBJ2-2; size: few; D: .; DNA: TGTGCCAGCCGCAAAGGACAGCAGGGGAGGACCGGGGAGCTGTTTTTT; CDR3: CASRKGQQGRTGELFF
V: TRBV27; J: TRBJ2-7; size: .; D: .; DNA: TGTGCCAGCGGGCATGGGTCCCATTACGAGCAGTACTTC; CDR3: CASGHGSHYEQYF
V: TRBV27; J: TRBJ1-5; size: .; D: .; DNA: TGTGCCAGCAGTTCCTACATTACCGGGGCCGGGGGCAATCAGCCCCAGCATTTT; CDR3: CASSSYITGAGGNQPQHF
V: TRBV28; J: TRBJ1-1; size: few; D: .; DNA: TGTGCCAGCACGGGGAACACTGAAGCTTTCTTT; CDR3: CASTGNTEAFF